This TCR beta chain stems from a study of blood T cell repertoires in COVID-19. For the study at large: The origin of the acute and convalescent COVID-19 samples was the United States, Italy and Spain.

The CDR3 covers 16 residues. Unmatched junction bases numbered 7, after V lost 5 bases and J lost 4 bases. Germline CDR1 SGHRS, CDR2 YFSETQ. The study drew participants aged about 18 to 89 years from approximately 25 US areas. Recovered status in Cohort 3 required two negative PCRs, clearance, or symptom resolution. The assay was immunoSEQ multiplex PCR, and TCRdb's table has in-frame clones only and misses some. The sample holds 320,000 or so clones, over 75% seen once. The sequenced sample was PBMCs or T cells enriched from blood (not recorded which). This rearrangement joins TRBV5-1 to TRBJ1-6, with 9 bases fitting TRBD1. The receptor's source is a woman aged 25 to 39 who had recovered from COVID-19. CDR3 nucleotide sequence: TGCGCCAGCAGAAAGGACAGGGGAACTTATAATTCACCCCTCCACTTT. Translating it yields CASRKDRGTYNSPLHF.